The 15 T cell receptor beta chains below all came from one sample that was sequenced in a study of PD-1 blockade in classical Hodgkin lymphoma. Method: immunoSEQ multiplex PCR; TCRdb's copy keeps in-frame clones and lacks some. The sample has some 93,000 clones; 75% to 85% are singletons. Time point denoted: cycle 4 day 1 (C4D1), after five to seven weeks of nivolumab. Every patient had relapsed following autologous stem cell transplantation, and cohorts differed in brentuximab vedotin exposure. The sequencing used peripheral blood mononuclear cells (PBMCs), collected before the fourth cycle of nivolumab. The receptors shown here come from a human donor with classical Hodgkin lymphoma.

The V call is TRBV7-9, the J call TRBJ2-4, with D possibly being TRBD1 (6 bases). Germline V gene lookup returns CDR1 SEHNR and CDR2 FQNEAQ (reference sequence). This CDR3 comprises 14 residues. V gave up 1 base and J gave up 4 bases, with 8 bases separating them. CDR3: CASSLGGQKNIQYF. The CDR3 coding sequence is TGTGCCAGCAGCTTAGGGGGGCAAAAAAACATTCAGTACTTC. The full variable domain, with the rest looked up from reference TRBV7-9 and TRBJ2-4, is DTGVSQNPRHKITKRGQNVTFRCDPISEHNRLYWYRQTLGQGPEFLTYFQNEAQLEKSRLLSDRFSAERPKGSFSTLEIQRTEQGDSAMYLCASSLGGQKNIQYFGAGTRLSVL.

The genes are TRBV9 and TRBJ2-5; 7 positions agree with TRBD1. The CDR3 contains 14 residues. CDR1 and CDR2 (germline): SGDLS, YYNGEE. J gave up 5 bases and V 2 bases, and 6 bases lay outside the gene matches. The DNA for the CDR3 is TGTGCCAGCAGCGTGGGGACAGCGCGGGAGACCCAGTACTTC. Its protein is CASSVGTARETQYF.

This clone was recorded only once. The CDR3 region is CASSLAAVGSGNYEQYF. CDR3 DNA: TGCGCCAGCAGCTTGGCCGCCGTGGGTAGCGGAAACTACGAGCAGTACTTC. V is TRBV5-1 and J is TRBJ2-7; possible D gene TRBD2, 6 bases. The V gene's germline CDR1 is SGHRS and CDR2 YFSETQ. The CDR3 contains 17 residues. Trimming removed 0 bases at V and 3 bases at J, with 19 bases between.

The rearrangement uses TRBV29-1 and TRBJ2-7; 8 bases line up with TRBD1. The ends lost 4 bases at V and 3 bases at J; junction bases unmatched: 2. The CDR3 sequence is 12 residues long. Germline loops: CDR1 SQVTM, CDR2 ANQGSEA. This CDR3 is CSVVTGGYEQYF. Here the CDR3 DNA reads TGCAGCGTTGTTACAGGGGGCTACGAGCAGTACTTC.

This chain uses TRBV5-1 with TRBJ2-6; D not resolved. Germline loops: CDR1 SGHRS, CDR2 YFSETQ. Deletions cut 6 bases from V and 1 base from J, with 8 bases between. This CDR3 has 14 amino acids. CDR3 residues: CASTAGSGANVLTF. The CDR3 DNA follows: TGCGCCAGCACCGCCGGGTCTGGGGCCAACGTCCTGACTTTC. Using reference TRBV5-1 and TRBJ2-6 for the parts outside the CDR3, the full variable domain is KAGVTQTPRYLIKTRGQQVTLSCSPISGHRSVSWYQQTPGQGLQFLFEYFSETQRNKGNFPGRFSGRQFSNSRSEMNVSTLELGDSALYLCASTAGSGANVLTFGAGSRLTVL.

Concerning this clone: This same CDR3 is encoded by further DNA sequences in the sample. The chain uses TRBV27 and TRBJ2-7, with TRBD2 as a possible D gene (5 bases). Germline CDR1 is MNHEY and CDR2 is SMNVEV (reference sequence). The ends were cut back, 5 bases at V and 4 bases at J, with 9 bases in the middle. This CDR3 is built from 12 residues. In nucleotides, the CDR3 is TGTGCCAGCAGTCCCTCGGGGTACGAGCAGTACTTC. Amino acids: CASSPSGYEQYF.

J is TRBJ2-2 and V is TRBV6-6; no clear D. V was pared by 6 bases and J by 6 bases, with 8 bases between. This CDR3 region has 12 residues. The germline V gene has CDR1 MNHNY and CDR2 SVGAGI (reference sequence). Here the CDR3 DNA reads TGTGCCAGCAGCCTAACGTCCGGGGAGCTGTTTTTT. Protein: CASSLTSGELFF.

J is TRBJ2-5 and V is TRBV5-5; TRBD2 agrees at 8 bases. CDR3 length: 15 residues. Germline V gives CDR1 SGHKS, CDR2 YYEKEE (reference sequence). The V segment lost 1 base and the J segment 2 bases; nucleotides outside the gene matches: 4. The CDR3 DNA sequence: TGTGCCAGCAGCTTGTTCACTAGCGGACAAGAGACCCAGTACTTC. Residues: CASSLFTSGQETQYF.

The rearrangement joins TRBV25-1 to TRBJ2-7, with D perhaps assigned TRBD1 or TRBD2 (5 bases each). The CDR3 extends over 15 amino acids. The germline gives CDR1 MGHDK, CDR2 SYGVNS. V was trimmed by 2 bases and J by 0 bases, leaving 11 bases between them. CDR3 amino acids: CASSEGFGGSYEQYF. CDR3 nucleotide sequence: TGTGCCAGCAGTGAAGGGTTTGGGGGCTCCTACGAGCAGTACTTC.

This chain connects TRBV7-6 to TRBJ2-5; TRBD2 aligns across 8 bases. The CDR3 runs to 14 residues. Trimming removed 5 bases from V and 4 bases from J; junction bases left unmatched: 6. Looked up from germline, CDR1 is SGHVS and CDR2 is FNYEAQ. The CDR3 DNA follows: TGTGCCAGCAGCCAACCGGGAGGGCTAGAGACCCAGTACTTC. Amino acid sequence: CASSQPGGLETQYF.

This clone was observed a single time. The J gene is TRBJ1-2, the V gene TRBV10-3; D perhaps matches TRBD1 (5 bases). V lost 6 bases and J 3 bases, leaving 11 bases between the germline ends. Germline CDR1 ENHRY, CDR2 SYGVKD. This CDR3 is built from 13 residues. The CDR3 reads CAIRRGRDYGYTF. The CDR3 region has the DNA TGTGCCATCAGGAGGGGTAGGGACTATGGCTACACCTTC.

The chain combines TRBV7-8 with TRBJ1-2; D is unresolved. V was pared by 1 base and J by 8 bases, with 14 bases between. The CDR3 is 14 residues long. Germline V gene lookup returns CDR1 SGHVS and CDR2 FQNEAQ. Written as DNA, the CDR3 is TGTGCCAGCAGCTTAGTTGTAGGCGGAGGGGGCTACACCTTC. It is translated as CASSLVVGGGGYTF.

The rearrangement links TRBV7-3 to TRBJ1-1; D is undetermined. Trimming left V 4 bases short and J 1 base short, with 10 bases between. This CDR3 region has 14 residues. CDR1 and CDR2 from the germline V gene are SGHTA and FQGTGA. The CDR3 protein is CASSSGRENTEAFF. The CDR3 DNA is TGTGCCAGCAGCTCCGGACGGGAGAACACTGAAGCTTTCTTT.

The chain employs TRBV2 and TRBJ2-7, with TRBD2 matching over 12 bases. V dropped 7 bases and J dropped 3; count of bases not matched to a gene: 4. Germline V gene data show CDR1 as SNHLY and CDR2 as FYNNEI. The CDR3 is made up of 14 amino acids. The CDR3 DNA reads as TGTGCCAGCATCGGACTAGCGGGAAACTACGAGCAGTACTTC. It encodes CASIGLAGNYEQYF.

The V and J genes are TRBV5-4 and TRBJ2-3; 8 nucleotides match TRBD2. The germline V gene encodes CDR1 SGHNT and CDR2 YYREEE (reference sequence). There are 19 residues in the CDR3. The J segment lost 7 bases and the V segment lost 4 bases, leaving 23 bases of the junction unmatched. Written as DNA, the CDR3 is TGTGCCAGCAGCCCCGTGCGGCGGGAGGTTACAGATACGGGGAATACGCAGTATTTT. It is translated as CASSPVRREVTDTGNTQYF. Variable domain in full (rest from reference TRBV5-4 and TRBJ2-3): ETGVTQSPTHLIKTRGQQVTLRCSSQSGHNTVSWYQQALGQGPQFIFQYYREEENGRGNFPPRFSGLQFPNYSSELNVNALELDDSALYLCASSPVRREVTDTGNTQYFGPGTRLTVL.